Given below is one TCR beta chain in context. Between the trimmed V and J ends, which lost 0 bases and 0 bases, there was a span of 5 bases. CDR3 length equals 14 residues. CDR1 and CDR2 from the germline V gene are SGHRS and YFSETQ. The data stem from a study of blood T cell repertoires in COVID-19. The method was immunoSEQ multiplex PCR; TCRdb's version includes in-frame clones alone and lacks a portion of them. Of about 170,000 clones in the sample, about 86% are singletons; the top ten hold approximately 9.9%. The clonotype originates from a woman aged 55-70 years with COVID-19, enrolled during active disease. The chain recombines TRBV5-1 with TRBJ2-3; no definite D call. Sequencing was carried out using peripheral blood. CDR3 loop: CASSLATSTDTQYF. CDR3 nucleotides: TGCGCCAGCAGCTTGGCCACTAGCACAGATACGCAGTATTTT.